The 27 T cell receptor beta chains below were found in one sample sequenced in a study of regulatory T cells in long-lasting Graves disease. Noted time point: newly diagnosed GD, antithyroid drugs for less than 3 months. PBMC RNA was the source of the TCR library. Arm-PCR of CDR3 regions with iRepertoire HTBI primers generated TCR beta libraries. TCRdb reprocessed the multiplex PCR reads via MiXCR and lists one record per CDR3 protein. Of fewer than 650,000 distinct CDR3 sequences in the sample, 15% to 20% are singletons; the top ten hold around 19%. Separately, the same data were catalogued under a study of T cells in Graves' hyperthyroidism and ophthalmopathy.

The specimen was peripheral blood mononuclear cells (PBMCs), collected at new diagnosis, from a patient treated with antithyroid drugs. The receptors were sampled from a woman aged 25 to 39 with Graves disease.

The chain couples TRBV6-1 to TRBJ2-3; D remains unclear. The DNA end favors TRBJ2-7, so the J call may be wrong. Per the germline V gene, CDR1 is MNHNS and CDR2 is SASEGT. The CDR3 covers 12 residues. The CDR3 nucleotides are TGTGCCAGCAGCCCATCCTACACCGAGCAGTACTTC. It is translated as CASSPSYTEQYF.

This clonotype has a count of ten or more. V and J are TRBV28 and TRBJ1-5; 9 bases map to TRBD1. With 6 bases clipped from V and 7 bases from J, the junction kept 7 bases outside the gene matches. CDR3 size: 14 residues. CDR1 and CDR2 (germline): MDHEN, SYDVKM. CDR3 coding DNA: TGTGCCAGCAGCCGCGGACAGGGGAGGCAGCCCCAGCATTTT. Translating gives CASSRGQGRQPQHF.

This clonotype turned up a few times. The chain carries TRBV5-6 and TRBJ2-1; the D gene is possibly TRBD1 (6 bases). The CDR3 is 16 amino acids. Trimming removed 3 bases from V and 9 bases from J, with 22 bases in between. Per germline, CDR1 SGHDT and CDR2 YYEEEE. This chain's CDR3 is CASSSRRGHGRGEQFF. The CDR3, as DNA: TGTGCCAGCAGCTCGAGAAGGGGACATGGAAGGGGTGAGCAGTTCTTC.

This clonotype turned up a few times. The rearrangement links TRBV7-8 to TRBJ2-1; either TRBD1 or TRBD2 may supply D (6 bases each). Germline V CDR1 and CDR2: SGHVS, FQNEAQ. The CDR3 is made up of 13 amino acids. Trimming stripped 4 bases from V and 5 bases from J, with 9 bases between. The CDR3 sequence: CASSWGAHNEQFF. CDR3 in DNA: TGTGCCAGCAGCTGGGGGGCCCACAATGAGCAGTTCTTC. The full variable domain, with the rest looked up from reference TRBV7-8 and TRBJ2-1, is GAGVSQSPRYKVAKRGQDVALRCDPISGHVSLFWYQQALGQGPEFLTYFQNEAQLDKSGLPSDRFFAERPEGSVSTLKIQRTQQEDSAVYLCASSWGAHNEQFFGPGTRLTVL.

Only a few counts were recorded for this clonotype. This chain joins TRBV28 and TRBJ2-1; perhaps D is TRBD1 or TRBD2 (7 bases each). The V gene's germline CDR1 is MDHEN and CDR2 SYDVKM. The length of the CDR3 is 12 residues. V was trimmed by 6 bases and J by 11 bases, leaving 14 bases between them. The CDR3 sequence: CASSVQGGKQFF. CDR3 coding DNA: TGTGCCAGCAGCGTTCAGGGGGGGAAGCAGTTCTTC.

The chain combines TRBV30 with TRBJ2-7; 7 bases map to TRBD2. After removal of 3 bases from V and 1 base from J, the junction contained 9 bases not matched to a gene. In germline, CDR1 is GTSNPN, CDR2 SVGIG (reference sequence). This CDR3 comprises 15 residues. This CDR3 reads CAWSPGLGRSYEQYF. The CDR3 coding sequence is TGTGCCTGGAGCCCCGGACTAGGGAGGTCCTACGAGCAGTACTTC.

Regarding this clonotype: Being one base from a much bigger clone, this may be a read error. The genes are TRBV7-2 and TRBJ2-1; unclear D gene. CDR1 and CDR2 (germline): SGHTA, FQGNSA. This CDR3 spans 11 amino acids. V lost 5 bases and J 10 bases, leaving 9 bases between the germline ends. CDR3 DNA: TGTGCCAGCAGCGCCCGCTACGAGCAGTTCTTC. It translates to CASSARYEQFF. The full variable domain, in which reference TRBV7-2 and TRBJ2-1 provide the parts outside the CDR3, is GAGVSQSPSNKVTEKGKDVELRCDPISGHTALYWYRQSLGQGLEFLIYFQGNSAPDKSGLPSDRFSAERTGGSVSTLTIQRTQQEDSAVYLCASSARYEQFFGPGTRLTVL.

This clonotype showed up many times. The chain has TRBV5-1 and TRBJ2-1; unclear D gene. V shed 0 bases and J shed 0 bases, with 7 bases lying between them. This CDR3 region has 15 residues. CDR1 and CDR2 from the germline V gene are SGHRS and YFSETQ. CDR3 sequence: CASSLGAGSYNEQFF. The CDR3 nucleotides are TGCGCCAGCAGCTTGGGGGCCGGCTCCTACAATGAGCAGTTCTTC.

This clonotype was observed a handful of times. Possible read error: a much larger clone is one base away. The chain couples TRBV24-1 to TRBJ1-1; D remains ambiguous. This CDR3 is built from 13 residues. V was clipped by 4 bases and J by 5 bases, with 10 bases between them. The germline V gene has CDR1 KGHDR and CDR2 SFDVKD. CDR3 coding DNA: TGTGCCACCAGTGAGGCAGCGGGTACTGAAGCTTTCTTT. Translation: CATSEAAGTEAFF.

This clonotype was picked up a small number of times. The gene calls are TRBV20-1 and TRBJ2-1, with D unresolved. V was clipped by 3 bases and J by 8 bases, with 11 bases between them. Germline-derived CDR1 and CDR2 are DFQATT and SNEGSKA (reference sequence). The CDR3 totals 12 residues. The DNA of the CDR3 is TGCAGTGCTAGCGTGGAACACGATGAGCAGTTCTTC. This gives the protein CSASVEHDEQFF.

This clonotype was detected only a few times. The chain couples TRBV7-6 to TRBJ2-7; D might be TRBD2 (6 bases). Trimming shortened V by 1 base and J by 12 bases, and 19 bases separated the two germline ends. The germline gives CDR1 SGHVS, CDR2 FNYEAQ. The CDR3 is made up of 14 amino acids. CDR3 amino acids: CASSLDPRGGSRYF. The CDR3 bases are TGTGCCAGCAGCTTAGACCCGCGGGGCGGAAGTAGGTACTTC. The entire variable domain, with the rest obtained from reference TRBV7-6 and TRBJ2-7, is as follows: GAGVSQSPRYKVTKRGQDVALRCDPISGHVSLYWYRQALGQGPEFLTYFNYEAQQDKSGLPNDRFSAERPEGSISTLTIQRTEQRDSAMYRCASSLDPRGGSRYFGPGTRLTVT.

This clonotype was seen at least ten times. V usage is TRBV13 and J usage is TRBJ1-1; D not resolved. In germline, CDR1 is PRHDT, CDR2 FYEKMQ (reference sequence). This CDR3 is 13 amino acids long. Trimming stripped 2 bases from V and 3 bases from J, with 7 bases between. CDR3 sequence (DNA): TGTGCCAGCAGCTTACTTCCAGACACTGAAGCTTTCTTT. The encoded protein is CASSLLPDTEAFF. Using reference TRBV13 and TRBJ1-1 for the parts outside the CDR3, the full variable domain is AAGVIQSPRHLIKEKRETATLKCYPIPRHDTVYWYQQGPGQDPQFLISFYEKMQSDKGSIPDRFSAQQFSDYHSELNMSSLELGDSALYFCASSLLPDTEAFFGQGTRLTVV.

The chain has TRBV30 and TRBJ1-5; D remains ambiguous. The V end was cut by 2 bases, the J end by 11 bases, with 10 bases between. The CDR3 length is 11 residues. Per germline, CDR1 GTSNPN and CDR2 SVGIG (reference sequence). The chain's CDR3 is CAWSISEAQHF. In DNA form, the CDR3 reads TGTGCCTGGAGTATCTCAGAAGCCCAGCATTTT.

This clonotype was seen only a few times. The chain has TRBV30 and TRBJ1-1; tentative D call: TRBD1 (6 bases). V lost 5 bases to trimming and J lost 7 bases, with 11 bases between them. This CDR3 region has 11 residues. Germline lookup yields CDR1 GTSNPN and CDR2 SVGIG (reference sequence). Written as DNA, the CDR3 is TGTGCCTGGGGGACAAGTAATGAAGCTTTCTTT. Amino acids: CAWGTSNEAFF.

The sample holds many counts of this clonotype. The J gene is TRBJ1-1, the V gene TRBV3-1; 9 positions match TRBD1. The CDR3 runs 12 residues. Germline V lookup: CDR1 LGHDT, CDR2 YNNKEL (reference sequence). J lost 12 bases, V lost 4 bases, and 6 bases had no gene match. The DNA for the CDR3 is TGTGCCAGCAGCCTAGGACAGGGGCGAACTTTCTTT. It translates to CASSLGQGRTFF.

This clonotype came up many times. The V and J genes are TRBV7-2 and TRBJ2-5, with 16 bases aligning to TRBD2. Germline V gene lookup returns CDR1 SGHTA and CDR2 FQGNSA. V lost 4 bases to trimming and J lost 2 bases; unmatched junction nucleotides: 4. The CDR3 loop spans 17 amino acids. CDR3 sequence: CASSSPGLAGGQETQYF. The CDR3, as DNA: TGTGCCAGCAGCTCTCCGGGACTAGCGGGAGGGCAAGAGACCCAGTACTTC.

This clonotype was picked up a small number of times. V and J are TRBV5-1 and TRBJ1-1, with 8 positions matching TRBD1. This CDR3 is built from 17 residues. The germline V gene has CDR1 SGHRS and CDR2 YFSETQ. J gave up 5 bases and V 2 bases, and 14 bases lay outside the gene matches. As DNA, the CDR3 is TGCGCCAGCAGCTTCCGACAGGGGCCGCGCTCAGGGACTGAAGCTTTCTTT. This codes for CASSFRQGPRSGTEAFF.

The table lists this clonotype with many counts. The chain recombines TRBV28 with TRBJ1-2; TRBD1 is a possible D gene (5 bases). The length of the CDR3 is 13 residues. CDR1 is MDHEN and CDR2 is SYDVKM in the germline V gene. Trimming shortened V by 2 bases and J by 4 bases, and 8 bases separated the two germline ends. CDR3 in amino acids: CASSLRGRYGYTF. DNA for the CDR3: TGTGCCAGCAGTTTACGGGGACGCTATGGCTACACCTTC.

The CDR3 is CASSRRQGEYNEQFF. The CDR3 DNA follows: TGTGCCAGCAGCCGAAGACAGGGAGAGTACAATGAGCAGTTCTTC. The rearrangement uses TRBV7-9 and TRBJ2-1; 7 nucleotides agree with TRBD1. With V trimmed by 5 bases and J by 4 bases, 8 bases remained unmatched. This CDR3 is 15 amino acids long. Germline V gives CDR1 SEHNR, CDR2 FQNEAQ (reference sequence).

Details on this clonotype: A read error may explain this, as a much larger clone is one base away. The chain's CDR3 is CASSVGQFSYEQYF. The CDR3 coding sequence is TGTGCCAGCAGCGTGGGACAGTTCTCCTACGAGCAGTACTTC. This chain uses TRBV9 with TRBJ2-7, with 7 bases matching TRBD1. The CDR3 is made up of 14 amino acids. CDR1 and CDR2 from the germline V gene are SGDLS and YYNGEE. After removal of 2 bases from V and 0 bases from J, the junction contained 2 bases not matched to a gene.

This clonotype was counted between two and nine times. CDR3 DNA: TGTGCCAGCAGCTTAGTTGCGGGGCCCATAAACACCATATATTTT. Protein sequence: CASSLVAGPINTIYF. This sequence joins TRBV7-9 and TRBJ1-3, with D perhaps TRBD1 (5 bases). Trimming removed 1 base from V and 6 bases from J, with 13 bases in between. This CDR3 contains 15 residues. The germline V gene has CDR1 SEHNR and CDR2 FQNEAQ (reference sequence).

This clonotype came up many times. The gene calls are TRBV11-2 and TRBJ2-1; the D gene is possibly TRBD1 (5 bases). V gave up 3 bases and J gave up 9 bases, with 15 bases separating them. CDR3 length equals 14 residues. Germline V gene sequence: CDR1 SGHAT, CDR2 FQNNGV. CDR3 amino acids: CASSFSRGYGEQFF. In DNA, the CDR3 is TGTGCCAGCAGCTTTAGTAGGGGATATGGTGAGCAGTTCTTC.

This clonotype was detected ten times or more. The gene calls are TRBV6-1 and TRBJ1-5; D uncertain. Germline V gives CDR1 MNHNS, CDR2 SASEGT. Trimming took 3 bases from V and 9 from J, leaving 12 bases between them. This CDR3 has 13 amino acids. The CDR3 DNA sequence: TGTGCCAGCAGTGAGGACGGGATTCGGCCCCAGCATTTT. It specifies CASSEDGIRPQHF.

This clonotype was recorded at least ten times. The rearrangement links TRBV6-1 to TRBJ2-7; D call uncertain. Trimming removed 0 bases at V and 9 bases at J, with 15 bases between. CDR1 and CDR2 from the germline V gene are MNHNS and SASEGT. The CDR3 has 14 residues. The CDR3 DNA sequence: TGTGCCAGCAGTGAAGCCACGGGTGGGAAACGGCAGTACTTC. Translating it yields CASSEATGGKRQYF.

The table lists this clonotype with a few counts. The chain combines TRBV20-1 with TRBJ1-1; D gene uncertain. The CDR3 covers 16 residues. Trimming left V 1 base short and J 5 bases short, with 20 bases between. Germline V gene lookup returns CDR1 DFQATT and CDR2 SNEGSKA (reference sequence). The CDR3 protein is CSARGYSGVWGTEAFF. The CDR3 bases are TGCAGTGCTAGAGGCTACAGCGGGGTGTGGGGAACTGAAGCTTTCTTT.

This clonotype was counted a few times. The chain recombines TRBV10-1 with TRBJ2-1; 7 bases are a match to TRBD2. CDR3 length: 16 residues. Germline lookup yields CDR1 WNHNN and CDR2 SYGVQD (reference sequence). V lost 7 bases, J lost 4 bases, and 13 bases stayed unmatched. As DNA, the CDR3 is TGCGCCAGCAATACCAAAGCGGGAAGCACGTACAATGAGCAGTTCTTC. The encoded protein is CASNTKAGSTYNEQFF.

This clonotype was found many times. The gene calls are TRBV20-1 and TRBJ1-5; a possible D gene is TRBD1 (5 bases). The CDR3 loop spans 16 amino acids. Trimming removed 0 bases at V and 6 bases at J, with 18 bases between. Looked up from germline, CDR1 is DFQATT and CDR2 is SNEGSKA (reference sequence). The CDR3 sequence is CSARDQGWDDFQPQHF. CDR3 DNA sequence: TGCAGTGCTAGAGATCAGGGATGGGACGATTTTCAGCCCCAGCATTTT.